This record concerns one T cell receptor (beta chain) sequence. The antigen it recognizes is unknown. One base away there is no much larger clone; base qualities are not given. This sample is part of a study of cytomegalovirus exposure and HLA in healthy donors (dated by TCRdb to 2016 to 2017). Background on the whole study: An earlier analysis of several hundred of the donors reported 250 to 350 Gb of sequence data and 117 million unique TCR beta sequences from roughly 200 million T cells. An early release that covered about 600 HLA-typed donors contained 250 to 350 gigabases of sequencing data and around 80 million unique TCR sequences. The genetic ancestry cluster associated with self-reported Caucasian donors included approximately 85% of the roughly 390 genotyped donors. The study was designed to test whether signatures of past pathogen exposure could be identified by cataloging public T cell receptors. Using immunosequencing, the study profiled T cell repertoires from 550 to 750 subjects and related those repertoires to cytomegalovirus serostatus. In addition to the first cohort of about 650 subjects, a separate validation cohort of 120 different subjects was used. The study combined high-throughput TCR immunosequencing, statistical association of individual TCRs with disease status, and machine learning to predict cytomegalovirus infection status. A later analysis re-analyzed previously published TCR beta repertoires from several hundred donors and added high-resolution HLA genotyping to study TCR occurrence patterns. Rather than drawing on any new phenotypic data, the later analysis identified candidate immune exposures from TCR beta sequences and the way those sequences occurred across donors. In an earlier analysis of 500 to 650 of the donors, high-throughput TCR beta sequencing was used to judge whether each TCR beta V gene segment behaved as functional or pseudogenic. Donor age, sex, ethnicity and CMV serostatus were collected together with the repertoire data. A later genetic analysis took genome-wide SNP genotypes for about three fifths of the roughly 670 donors and used that subset as a discovery cohort. Every repertoire in the discovery cohort had been generated on one and the same sequencing platform. HLA typing covered class I and class II loci at four-digit resolution. The number of typed donors differed by locus: roughly 629-640 for A, B, C, DRB1 and DQB1; approximately 520 for DQA1; over 600 for DPA1; and around 490 for DPB1. Roughly five DR-DQ haplotypes were treated as single units for association and clustering because of strong linkage in the cohort. Among some 410 genotyped donors of the cohort, an average of 235,054 unique TCR beta nucleotide sequences were sequenced per donor, roughly 20% of them non-productive.

What the study reported, not specific to this receptor: At a false discovery rate of 0.05, a later analysis linked around 15,000 TCR beta sequences to specific HLA alleles. Presence/absence analyses assumed roughly uniform sequencing depth across donors, an assumption that may not hold. This cohort had only TCR beta chains sequenced, and the lack of alpha or paired-chain data limited which features could be detected. In a later analysis, HLA-associated TCR beta chains were found to be more clonally expanded and to have lower generation probabilities than equally common non-associated chains. The 87-base-pair reads could not distinguish some IMGT-functional V segments, including TRBV6-2 and TRBV6-3, so those segments were excluded. According to a later analysis, parvovirus B19, influenza, CMV and Epstein-Barr virus appeared linked to several top co-occurrence clusters. An earlier analysis of some 560 of the donors showed that most TCR beta V segments appeared in productive rearrangements either about 90% or about 30% of the time, which broadly matched IMGT annotations. About 17 rarely observed V segments, including chromosome 9 orphons, were excluded from the earlier analysis of about 600 of the donors because counts were too low. According to a later analysis, TCR association rates differed among HLA loci, with DRB1 alleles showing the most associated TCRs and HLA-C alleles showing the fewest. Most CMV-associated TCR beta chains appeared to be HLA-restricted in a later analysis, and the HLA associations seemed to be driven largely by CMV exposure. The only immune exposure information available for the cohort was CMV serostatus. When HLA alleles, especially DR and DQ, strongly co-occurred, attributing TCR associations to individual alleles was difficult. Most TCR sequences were observed very rarely across donors, whereas some public TCRs were present in many individuals. In vitro tests confirmed that three of the cytomegalovirus-associated TCR beta chains recognize cytomegalovirus antigens. The authors suggested that the approach could potentially be extended to other disease states and immunological phenotypes. Correlated functional status among segregating V segments might be attributable to linkage disequilibrium, but an unknown experimental factor could not be ruled out. A further reported finding was that TCR beta sequences accurately predicted the HLA-A and HLA-B alleles for most subjects in the first cohort. A cluster of highly shared sequence variants was judged likely to be a technical artifact of the sequencing pipeline. In a later genetic analysis, fewer N-insertions in productive TCRs were reported among donors in an Asian-associated ancestry cluster than the roughly 640-donor mean. A total of roughly 160 TCR beta chains were listed by the study as associated with cytomegalovirus. An association between a missense DCLRE1C variant and V-gene and J-gene trimming of TCR beta chains was found in a later genetic analysis and replicated in an independent cohort. The classifier was reported to diagnose cytomegalovirus status with high specificity and sensitivity in both the original cohort and the validation cohort. HLA typing was unavailable for some donors at each locus, so association tests used only the typed subset.

From its cysteine to its phenylalanine, the CDR3 spans 14 amino acids. Left in the record is the CDR3 DNA by itself, 42 bases read in frame from the first base. V gives up 4 bases and J gives up 0 bases, and the segment between their germline ends measures 10 bases. The CDR1 and CDR2 encoded by the germline V gene are SGHTS and YDEGEE. Preparation of the library involved the immunoSEQ multiplex PCR assay. The multiplex PCR relied on a mix of 60 forward primers for TCR Vbeta segments and 13 reverse primers for TCR Jbeta segments. The CDR3 region of rearranged TCR beta genes was amplified from genomic DNA by a multiplex PCR assay. Amplified TCR beta libraries were sequenced as 87-base-pair reads on the Illumina HiSeq System. On the authors' methods: In a later analysis, about 80 million unique TCR beta chains were counted across the 500 to 850 repertoires, and around 11 million of these chains were shared by at least two donors. A nearest-neighbor algorithm error-corrected the raw reads and collapsed the reads into unique sequences, merging closely related sequences to remove PCR and sequencing errors. To assign V, D and J gene segments, CDR3 sequences were aligned to IMGT reference sequences. Each retained sequence needed at least a six-nucleotide match to both a V gene segment and a J gene segment. Rearrangements were called productive when the CDR3 lacked stop codons and stayed in frame with V and J; all others were non-productive. Following IMGT convention, CDR3 was defined as the stretch from the second conserved V-encoded cysteine to the conserved J-encoded phenylalanine. In an earlier analysis of 500 to 650 of the donors, sequences lacking an unambiguous match to a single V gene segment were excluded. An earlier analysis of about 590 of the donors classified V segments as functional when productive rearrangements were above 56.7% and as segregating when the standard deviation between donors was above 5%. A statistical classification framework was built to diagnose cytomegalovirus status from the catalog of TCR beta chain sequences. In a later analysis, TCR nucleotide sequences were compared against IMGT/GENE-DB human TR gene sequences so that V and J genes could be assigned. A later analysis assigned CDR3 sequences and most-parsimonious VDJ recombination scenarios with the TCRdist pipeline. In a later analysis, every TCR beta chain was defined by the combination of its CDR3 amino acid sequence and its V-gene family, and reads without a unique V-gene family were dropped. In a later analysis, 450 to 600 highly shared, low-generation-probability nucleotide sequences were removed to address suspected cross-contamination and a sequencing artifact. A later analysis calculated a clonal expansion index for each public chain from normalized within-repertoire ranks of inferred template counts. In a later analysis, generation probabilities were computed with a VDJ recombination model fitted to out-of-frame rearrangements, and the resulting probabilities were checked against IGoR. A later analysis scored TCR-TCR, TCR-HLA and TCR-CMV co-occurrence with hypergeometric tests, applying a repertoire-size bias correction to TCR pairs. In a later analysis, false discovery rates were estimated by permuting HLA or CMV assignments 20 times. In a later analysis, co-occurring TCRs were grouped using DBSCAN, with TCRdist sequence similarity added in when clustering inside HLA-allele-positive subsets. Repertoires with fewer than 30,000 or more than 120,000 public chains were left out of co-occurrence clustering, as were four to six repertoires with anomalous nucleotide sharing. In TCRdb, the immuneACCESS table is reduced to in-frame sequences with V and J assigned. These tables do not hold every clone; where another copy was compared, an unresolved V gene accounts for under half, and the others remain unexplained. V and J calls and clone size are copied from that table; D and trimming were computed from the DNA. This sample gives under 150,000 clones in total; 73% of them show up just once. Of the sample, over 1% falls within the top ten clones.

In total, just over 650 healthy bone marrow donors made up the cohort. All cohort members were sampled while nominally healthy, although unrecorded immune exposures were likely present. The donor was CMV seronegative and belonged to the group of over 300 seronegative cohort members. A peripheral blood sample was provided by each donor, and peripheral blood mononuclear cells were used for TCR beta sequencing. The Qiagen DNeasy Blood Extraction Kit was used to extract genomic DNA from the blood cell samples. Sequenced: PBMCs. In this chain, TRBV5-8 is recombined with TRBJ1-1; no confident D gene assignment can be made. The receptor was isolated from a woman between 35 and 50 years old in good health and CMV-seronegative. CDR3 loop: CASSSGAMNTEAFF. The sequenced DNA is TGTGCCAGCAGCAGTGGAGCAATGAACACTGAAGCTTTCTTT.